This is a list of T cell receptor beta chains from one sample in a study of CD8+ T cells in alopecia areata. Repertoires were generated with immunoSEQ multiplex PCR, while TCRdb's copy carries only in-frame clones and drops some. The sample shows 180,000 or so clones, 40% to 55% of them seen only once. Material: CD8+ T cells sorted from blood, obtained around week 54, from a patient treated with tofacitinib. These TCRs come from a human donor with alopecia areata. Each CDR3 is given with its conserved first and last residue. The D gene is left open where the match is weak. Clone size, where shown, is once, few, many, or a class for clones that have expanded.

V,D,size,J,CDR3,DNA
TRBV13,.,.,TRBJ1-1,CASSLQGGENTEAFF,TGTGCCAGCAGCTTACAGGGTGGTGAGAACACTGAAGCTTTCTTT
TRBV19,TRBD1,medium-sized,TRBJ1-6,CASLEGAASPLHF,TGTGCCAGCCTAGAGGGGGCCGCTTCACCCCTCCACTTT
TRBV5-4,.,.,TRBJ2-5,CASSLERTPLETQYF,TGTGCCAGCAGCTTGGAAAGGACCCCTCTGGAGACCCAGTACTTC
TRBV5-1,.,.,TRBJ2-1,CASSTLGGRSYNEQFF,TGCGCCAGCAGCACCCTCGGGGGCCGATCCTACAATGAGCAGTTCTTC
TRBV5-6,.,.,TRBJ2-2,CASSLQFTGELFF,TGTGCCAGCAGCTTGCAGTTTACCGGGGAGCTGTTTTTT
TRBV13,TRBD1,few,TRBJ2-5,CASSLVPGTGQETQYF,TGTGCCAGCAGCTTAGTCCCAGGGACAGGACAAGAGACCCAGTACTTC
TRBV10-2,TRBD2,.,TRBJ2-3,CASSESRLAGMYTDTQYF,TGCGCCAGCAGTGAGTCCCGGCTAGCGGGGATGTACACAGATACGCAGTATTTT
TRBV7-9,.,.,TRBJ2-7,CASSSDPSYEQYF,TGTGCCAGCAGCTCCGACCCCTCCTACGAGCAGTACTTC
TRBV27,.,.,TRBJ1-1,CASSLALGTNTEAFF,TGTGCCAGCAGTTTGGCCCTAGGGACGAACACTGAAGCTTTCTTT
TRBV6-6,.,few,TRBJ1-6,CASRPDLNNSPLHF,TGTGCCAGCAGACCCGACCTAAATAATTCACCCCTCCACTTT
TRBV15,TRBD1,.,TRBJ2-7,CATSSGTGPYEQYF,TGTGCCACCAGCAGCGGGACAGGCCCCTACGAGCAGTACTTC
TRBV7-9,.,.,TRBJ1-6,CASQKGSSPLHF,TGTGCCAGCCAGAAGGGGAGTTCACCCCTCCACTTT